The text below deals with one T cell receptor beta chain. Germline V lookup: CDR1 MGHDK, CDR2 SYGVNS. The CDR3 has 16 residues. The junction had 6 bases not matched to a gene; V was cut back by 4 bases and J by 1 base. The data derive from a study of cytomegalovirus exposure and HLA in healthy donors. Sequenced by immunoSEQ multiplex PCR; TCRdb stores in-frame clones only, minus some. Of 260,000 or so clones in the sample, 90% were seen once. V gene TRBV25-1 combines with J gene TRBJ2-4, with TRBD1 matching 8 bases. This clonotype originated in a woman younger than 45 in good health and CMV-seronegative. Sequencing was done on a sample of PBMCs. CDR3 protein: CASSVDQGAAKNIQYF. CDR3 nucleotides: TGTGCCAGCAGTGTAGATCAGGGGGCTGCCAAAAACATTCAGTACTTC.